These T cell receptor beta chains were read from a single sample in a study of T-cell reconstitution after alpha-beta-depleted transplantation in children. TCRdb fed the PCR reads into MiXCR, producing one record per CDR3 protein. The table has 350,000 to 450,000 distinct CDR3 sequences, about a fifth seen once; the top ten hold less than 4.5%. Source: PBMCs from the stem cell graft donor, taken from the stem cell graft. These receptors were taken from a human donor who donated a stem cell graft to a child with acute myeloid leukemia. Both conserved end residues are part of each CDR3. Each record gives: J gene, CDR3 length, V gene, clone size, D gene, CDR3 DNA, CDR3 protein. A D gene is named only where the DNA matches it firmly. Clone size appears in some rows only: once, few, many, or a class for an expanded clone.

TRBJ2-1	21	TRBV7-3	.	TRBD2	TGTGCCAGCAGCTTAAGGGGATTGGGACTAGCGGGAGGTAGGAGGGTGTATGAGCAGTTCTTC	CASSLRGLGLAGGRRVYEQFF
TRBJ2-1	18	TRBV24-1	few	.	TGTGCCACCAGTGATTTCACAGCCCGGAAAGACTCCTACAATGAGCAGTTCTTC	CATSDFTARKDSYNEQFF
TRBJ2-1	16	TRBV4-2	few	.	TGTGCCAGCAGCCAAGACCGTCAGCGGGCCTACAATGAGCAGTTCTTC	CASSQDRQRAYNEQFF
TRBJ2-5	13	TRBV29-1	.	.	TGCAGCGACATATCAGAGTGGGGGGAGACCCAGTACTTC	CSDISEWGETQYF
TRBJ2-5	17	TRBV5-1	few	TRBD2	TGCGCCAGCAGCTTGATCCTAGCGGGAGGGGATAAAGAGACCCAGTACTTC	CASSLILAGGDKETQYF
TRBJ1-2	13	TRBV4-1	few	.	TGCGCCAGCAGCCAAGGCAGCCTTCGTGGCTACACCTTC	CASSQGSLRGYTF
TRBJ2-1	16	TRBV20-1	.	TRBD2	TGCAGTGCCAAACCCCTAGGAGCGGGAGTTCAAAATGAGCAGTTCTTC	CSAKPLGAGVQNEQFF
TRBJ2-7	13	TRBV20-1	many	TRBD1	TGCAGTGCTAGTCAGGGGGTCGGCTACGAGCAGTACTTC	CSASQGVGYEQYF
TRBJ2-1	16	TRBV20-1	many	TRBD2	TGCAGCATCGGGGCTAGCGGGAGATCATCCTACAATGAGCAGTTCTTC	CSIGASGRSSYNEQFF
TRBJ2-3	14	TRBV12-3/TRBV12-4	.	TRBD2	TGTGCCAGCAGTTCGTCGGGGGGGGCAGATACGCAGTATTTT	CASSSSGGADTQYF
TRBJ1-1	12	TRBV5-1	few	.	TGCGCCAGCAGCCCCGGCGGGGACGAAGCTTTCTTT	CASSPGGDEAFF
TRBJ2-1	15	TRBV4-1	few	TRBD2	TGCGCCAGCAGCCAAGAAGCGGGAGAAACGAATGAGCAGTTCTTC	CASSQEAGETNEQFF
TRBJ2-6	19	TRBV28	many	.	TGTGCCAGCAGTCCCAATAACAGAGCCCCTCTCTCTGGGGCCAACGTCCTGACTTTC	CASSPNNRAPLSGANVLTF
TRBJ2-1	16	TRBV20-1	.	.	TGCTGTGCTAGCTGGGGGAGCGCTAGCTCCTACAATGAGCAGTTCTTC	CCASWGSASSYNEQFF